The clone carrying this T cell receptor (beta chain) was seen repeatedly, ten times or more. This specimen comes from a study of T-cell memory formation after mild COVID-19. One entry per CDR3 protein, called by TCRdb with MiXCR from the 5' RACE reads. The table has over 250,000 distinct CDR3 sequences, roughly 15% seen once. The ends were cut back, 5 bases at V and 5 bases at J, with 6 bases in the middle. This CDR3 contains 12 residues. Germline-derived CDR1 and CDR2 are SGHTA and FQGTGA. Sequences were obtained from PBMCs or a T cell subset sorted from them (not recorded which). J is TRBJ2-2 and V is TRBV7-3; no clear D. The receptor comes from a man aged 18 to 35 who had mild COVID-19 (a few samples of this study predate the infection). Cell type and time point are not known. CDR3 bases: TGTGCCAGCAGCACAAGGACCGGGGAGCTGTTTTTT. This codes for CASSTRTGELFF.